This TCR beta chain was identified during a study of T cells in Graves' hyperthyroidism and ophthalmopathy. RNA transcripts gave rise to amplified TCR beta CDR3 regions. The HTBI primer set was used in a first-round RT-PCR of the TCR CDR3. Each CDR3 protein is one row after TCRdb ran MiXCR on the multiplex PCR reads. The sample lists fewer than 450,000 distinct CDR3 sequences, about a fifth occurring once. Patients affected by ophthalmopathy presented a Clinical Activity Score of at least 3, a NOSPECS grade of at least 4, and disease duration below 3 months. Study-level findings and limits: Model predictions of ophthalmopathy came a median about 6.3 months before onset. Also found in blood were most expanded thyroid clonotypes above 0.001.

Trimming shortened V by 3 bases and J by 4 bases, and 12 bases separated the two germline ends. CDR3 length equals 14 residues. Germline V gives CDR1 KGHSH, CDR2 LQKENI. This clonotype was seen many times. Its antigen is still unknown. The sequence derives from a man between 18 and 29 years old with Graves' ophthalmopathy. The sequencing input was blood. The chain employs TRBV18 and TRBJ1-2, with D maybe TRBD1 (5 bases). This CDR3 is CASSPGTDFYGYTF. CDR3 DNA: TGTGCCAGCTCACCGGGGACCGACTTCTATGGCTACACCTTC.